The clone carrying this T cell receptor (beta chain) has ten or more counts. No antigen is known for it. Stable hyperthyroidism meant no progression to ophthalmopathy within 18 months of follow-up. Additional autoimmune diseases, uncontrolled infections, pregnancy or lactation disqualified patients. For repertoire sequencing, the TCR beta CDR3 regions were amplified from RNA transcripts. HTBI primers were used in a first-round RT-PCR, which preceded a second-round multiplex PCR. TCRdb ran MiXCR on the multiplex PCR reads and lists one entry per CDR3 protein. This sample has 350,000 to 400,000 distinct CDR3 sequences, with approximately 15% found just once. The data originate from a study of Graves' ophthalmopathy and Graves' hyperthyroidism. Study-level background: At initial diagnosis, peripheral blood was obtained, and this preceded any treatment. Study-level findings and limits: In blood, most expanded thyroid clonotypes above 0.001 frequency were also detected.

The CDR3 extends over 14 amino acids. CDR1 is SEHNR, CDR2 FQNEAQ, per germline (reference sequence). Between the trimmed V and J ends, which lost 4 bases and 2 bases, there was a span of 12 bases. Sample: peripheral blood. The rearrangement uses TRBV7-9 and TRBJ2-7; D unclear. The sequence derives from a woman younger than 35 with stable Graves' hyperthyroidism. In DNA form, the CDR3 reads TGTGCCAGCAGCTCGACCAAAGGCACCTACGAGCAGTACTTC. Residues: CASSSTKGTYEQYF.